The sequence of this T cell receptor (beta chain) was determined in a study of T cells in Graves' hyperthyroidism and ophthalmopathy. Every diagnosis used clinical symptoms, serum thyroxine and TRAb, thyroid ultrasound and orbital computed tomography. Many counts were recorded for this clonotype. CDR3 length equals 14 residues. The germline V gene encodes CDR1 DFQATT and CDR2 SNEGSKA (reference sequence). V lost 6 bases and J lost 0, with 12 bases in between. What was amplified from RNA transcripts were TCR beta CDR3 regions. The TCR CDR3 was amplified in a first-round RT-PCR using the HTBI primer set. TCRdb used MiXCR to reprocess the multiplex PCR reads, holding one entry per CDR3 protein. Among 650,000 to 750,000 distinct CDR3 sequences listed, approximately 15% were seen once.

The chain links TRBV20-1 to TRBJ1-5; the D is unclear. The origin of this receptor is a woman aged 18-29 years with Graves' hyperthyroidism. The sample consisted of blood. The CDR3 protein is CSAPAGDSNQPQHF. Written as DNA, the CDR3 is TGCAGTGCGCCGGCGGGCGATAGCAATCAGCCCCAGCATTTT.